This is a list of T cell receptor beta chains from one sample in a study of blood T cell repertoires in COVID-19. Produced via immunoSEQ multiplex PCR; TCRdb's table is partial and in-frame only. The sample shows about 67,000 clones, about four fifths of them seen only once. The sample was peripheral blood. These receptors were taken from a woman aged 55-75 years with acute or convalescent COVID-19. Each CDR3 is given with its conserved first and last residue. D genes are given only for firm matches. For some rows the clone size is stated as once, few or many, or as a class when expanded; others skip it.

clone_size cdr3_length j_call d_call v_call cdr3_aa cdr3_nt
- 16 TRBJ2-1 - TRBV3-1/TRBV3-2 CASSQDPPPGYNEQFF TGTGCCAGCAGCCAAGATCCGCCTCCCGGGTACAATGAGCAGTTCTTC
- 14 TRBJ1-1 - TRBV27 CASSLTPGGWRAFF TGTGCCAGCAGTTTAACGCCTGGGGGGTGGCGAGCTTTCTTT
- 15 TRBJ2-1 TRBD2 TRBV6-5 CASSLTSAVYNEQFF TGTGCCAGCAGCCTCACTAGCGCGGTTTACAATGAGCAGTTCTTC
- 17 TRBJ2-3 - TRBV5-1 CASSLGSVFQGPDTQYF TGCGCCAGCAGCTTGGGTTCAGTATTTCAGGGCCCCGATACGCAGTATTTT
- 15 TRBJ1-3 - TRBV6-5 CASRLPGDSGNTIYF TGTGCCAGCAGACTCCCAGGGGACTCTGGAAACACCATATATTTT
- 18 TRBJ2-7 TRBD2 TRBV5-4 CASSPGGWQADASYEQYF TGTGCCAGCAGCCCGGGGGGGTGGCAGGCTGACGCATCCTACGAGCAGTACTTC
- 16 TRBJ2-7 TRBD1 TRBV27 CASSLSSGQGYYEQYF TGTGCCAGCAGTTTATCCTCGGGACAGGGATACTACGAGCAGTACTTC
- 14 TRBJ1-1 - TRBV18 CASSGALTNTEAFF TGTGCCAGCTCTGGGGCCTTAACGAACACTGAAGCTTTCTTT
- 15 TRBJ1-2 - TRBV27 CASSLTARARYGYTF TGTGCCAGCAGTTTAACGGCGAGGGCTCGCTATGGCTACACCTTC
- 15 TRBJ2-2 TRBD1 TRBV2 CASSPGTGLPRELFF TGTGCCAGCAGCCCCGGGACAGGGCTTCCCAGGGAGCTGTTTTTT
- 13 TRBJ2-3 - TRBV19 CASSIYYTDTQYF TGTGCCAGTAGTATATATTACACAGATACGCAGTATTTT
- 16 TRBJ2-3 - TRBV3-1/TRBV3-2 CASSPLGGGPTDTQYF TGTGCCAGCAGCCCGCTAGGGGGGGGGCCCACAGATACGCAGTATTTT
- 13 TRBJ1-1 TRBD1 TRBV7-9 CASSRQGNTEAFF TGTGCCAGCAGCCGACAGGGGAACACTGAAGCTTTCTTT
- 12 TRBJ1-1 - TRBV6-2/TRBV6-3 CASSSVNTEAFF TGTGCCAGCAGTTCCGTAAACACTGAAGCTTTCTTT
- 14 TRBJ2-2 TRBD2 TRBV29-1 CSAPGGEWAGELFF TGCAGCGCACCTGGGGGGGAATGGGCCGGGGAGCTGTTTTTT
- 13 TRBJ1-5 - TRBV7-9 CASSRQQDQPQHF TGTGCCAGCAGCCGACAGCAGGATCAGCCCCAGCATTTT
- 13 TRBJ1-4 - TRBV2 CASSPRGEEKLFF TGTGCCAGCAGTCCCAGGGGTGAAGAAAAACTGTTTTTT
- 12 TRBJ2-3 - TRBV18 CASSLGGDTQYF TGTGCCAGCTCCTTGGGGGGAGATACGCAGTATTTT
few 15 TRBJ2-7 - TRBV7-2 CASSARLGGREEQYF TGTGCCAGCAGCGCCCGGCTCGGGGGGCGTGAAGAGCAGTACTTC
- 15 TRBJ2-3 - TRBV5-1 CASSSNSLPTDTQYF TGCGCCAGCAGCTCCAACAGTTTACCCACAGATACGCAGTATTTT
- 17 TRBJ1-1 TRBD1 TRBV4-1 CASSPTGARVIVGEAFF TGCGCCAGCAGCCCGACAGGGGCCCGAGTGATTGTTGGTGAAGCTTTCTTT
many 14 TRBJ2-1 TRBD1 TRBV11-3 CASSLGTGGYEQFF TGTGCCAGCAGCTTAGGGACAGGGGGCTATGAGCAGTTCTTC
- 16 TRBJ2-3 TRBD2 TRBV9 CATSGTSGGITDTQYF TGTGCCACTTCGGGGACTAGCGGGGGGATCACAGATACGCAGTATTTT
once 15 TRBJ2-5 - TRBV27 CASSFLPLYQETQYF TGTGCCAGCAGTTTCCTCCCTCTGTACCAAGAGACCCAGTACTTC
- 14 TRBJ1-1 - TRBV7-2 CASSLVVREAEAFF TGTGCCAGCAGCTTAGTAGTCAGGGAGGCTGAAGCTTTCTTT
- 12 TRBJ1-1 - TRBV5-4 CASSRRLAEAFF TGTGCCAGCAGCCGGCGGCTAGCTGAAGCTTTCTTT
- 15 TRBJ1-2 - TRBV7-8 CASSKVASGTFGYTF TGTGCCAGTTCAAAGGTCGCCTCCGGGACATTCGGCTACACCTTC
- 13 TRBJ2-5 - TRBV5-1 CASSLVRGETQYF TGCGCCAGCAGCTTGGTCAGGGGAGAGACCCAGTACTTC
- 15 TRBJ2-6 - TRBV2 CASKSQGRGANVLTF TGTGCCAGCAAGAGTCAGGGGCGTGGGGCCAACGTCCTGACTTTC
- 14 TRBJ2-7 TRBD1 TRBV5-1 CASSRTGGSYEQYF TGCGCCAGCAGTAGGACAGGGGGCAGCTACGAGCAGTACTTC
- 13 TRBJ1-2 - TRBV7-3 CASSLVGGEGYTF TGTGCCAGCAGCCTCGTCGGGGGAGAAGGCTACACCTTC
- 12 TRBJ1-2 - TRBV7-3 CASSFGESGYTF TGTGCCAGCAGCTTCGGGGAGTCAGGCTACACCTTC
few 14 TRBJ2-7 - TRBV4-1 CASSQVDGGYEQYF TGCGCCAGCAGCCAAGTGGACGGGGGATACGAGCAGTACTTC
few 13 TRBJ2-7 - TRBV5-1 CASSLTGGHEQYF TGCGCCAGCAGCTTGACTGGAGGCCACGAGCAGTACTTC
- 13 TRBJ1-2 - TRBV7-2 CASSSRQAYGYTF TGTGCCAGCAGCAGCCGACAGGCCTATGGCTACACCTTC
- 16 TRBJ1-6 - TRBV11-2 CASSLELVGAGSPLHF TGTGCCAGCAGCTTAGAATTAGTGGGGGCGGGTTCACCCCTCCACTTT
- 13 TRBJ2-7 TRBD1 TRBV14 CASRRTGGGEQYF TGTGCCAGCCGTCGGACAGGGGGAGGCGAGCAGTACTTC
- 13 TRBJ2-7 - TRBV5-1 CASSPWRGYEQYF TGCGCCAGCAGCCCATGGCGGGGCTACGAGCAGTACTTC
- 14 TRBJ2-3 - TRBV19 CASSRQGSTDTQYF TGTGCCAGTAGTCGCCAGGGAAGCACAGATACGCAGTATTTT
- 17 TRBJ2-2 TRBD2 TRBV7-8 CASPTQPREGYTGELFF TGTGCCAGCCCAACCCAACCTAGGGAGGGCTACACCGGGGAGCTGTTTTTT
few 11 TRBJ1-1 TRBD1 TRBV14 CASSPNRGAFF TGTGCCAGCAGCCCGAACAGGGGGGCTTTCTTT
- 14 TRBJ1-4 - TRBV3-1/TRBV3-2 CASTTIQGGEKLFF TGTGCCAGCACCACAATACAGGGCGGTGAAAAACTGTTTTTT
- 14 TRBJ2-7 - TRBV7-9 CASSLAEAGYEQYF TGTGCCAGCAGCTTAGCCGAGGCCGGATACGAGCAGTACTTC
- 14 TRBJ1-1 - TRBV9 CASSVATANTEAFF TGTGCCAGCAGCGTAGCTACAGCTAACACTGAAGCTTTCTTT
- 14 TRBJ1-2 TRBD1 TRBV2 CASSTTGVNYGYTF TGTGCCAGCAGCACCACAGGGGTTAACTATGGCTACACCTTC
- 14 TRBJ1-2 TRBD1 TRBV7-9 CASSLDRGMDGYTF TGTGCCAGCAGCTTAGACAGGGGGATGGATGGCTACACCTTC
- 13 TRBJ2-7 TRBD1 TRBV6-6 CASSPGQGNEQYF TGTGCCAGCAGTCCGGGACAGGGGAACGAGCAGTACTTC
- 17 TRBJ1-1 TRBD1 TRBV28 CASSPPHGTGVNTEAFF TGTGCCAGCAGTCCTCCCCACGGGACAGGGGTGAACACTGAAGCTTTCTTT
- 14 TRBJ2-7 TRBD1 TRBV10-3 CAIRGTGTPYEQYF TGTGCCATCAGGGGGACAGGGACCCCCTACGAGCAGTACTTC
- 12 TRBJ1-1 - TRBV11-2 CASSLDRSEAFF TGTGCCAGCAGCTTAGATCGCAGTGAAGCTTTCTTT
- 16 TRBJ1-1 TRBD1 TRBV5-1 CASSIRQGAGGTEAFF TGCGCCAGCAGCATCCGACAGGGGGCTGGGGGGACTGAAGCTTTCTTT
- 14 TRBJ1-1 - TRBV5-4 CASSLTDMNTEAFF TGTGCCAGCAGCTTGACGGACATGAACACTGAAGCTTTCTTT
once 14 TRBJ1-1 - TRBV10-3 CAISELQGTDEAFF TGTGCCATCAGTGAGCTTCAGGGGACCGATGAAGCTTTCTTT